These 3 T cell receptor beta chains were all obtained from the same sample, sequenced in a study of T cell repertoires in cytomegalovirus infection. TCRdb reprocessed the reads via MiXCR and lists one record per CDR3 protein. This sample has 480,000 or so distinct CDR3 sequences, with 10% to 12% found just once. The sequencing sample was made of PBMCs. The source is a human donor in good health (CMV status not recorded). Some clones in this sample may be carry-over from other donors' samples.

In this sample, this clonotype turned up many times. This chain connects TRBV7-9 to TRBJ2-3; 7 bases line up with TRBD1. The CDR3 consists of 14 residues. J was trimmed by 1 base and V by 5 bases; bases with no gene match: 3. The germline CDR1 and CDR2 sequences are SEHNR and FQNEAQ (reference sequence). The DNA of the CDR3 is TGTGCCAGCAGCCAGGACAGGCGCACAGATACGCAGTATTTT. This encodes CASSQDRRTDTQYF.

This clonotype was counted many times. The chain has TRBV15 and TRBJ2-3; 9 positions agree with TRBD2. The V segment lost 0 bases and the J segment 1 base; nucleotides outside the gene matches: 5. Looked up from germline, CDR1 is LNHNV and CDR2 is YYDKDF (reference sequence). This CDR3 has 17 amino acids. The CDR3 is CATSRDWASGGTDTQYF. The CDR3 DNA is TGTGCCACCAGCAGAGATTGGGCTAGCGGGGGCACAGATACGCAGTATTTT.

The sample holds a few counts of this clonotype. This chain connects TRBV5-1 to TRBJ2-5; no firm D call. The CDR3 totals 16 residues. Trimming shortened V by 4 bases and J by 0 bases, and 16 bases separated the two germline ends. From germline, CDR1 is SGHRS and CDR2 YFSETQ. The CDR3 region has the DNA TGCGCCAGCAGCCCTTACACTCTAAGGTACCAAGAGACCCAGTACTTC. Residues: CASSPYTLRYQETQYF.